Shown below are 32 T cell receptor beta chains from a single sample sequenced in a study of cytomegalovirus exposure and HLA in healthy donors. PCR used 60 Vbeta primers and 13 Jbeta primers. Assay used: immunoSEQ multiplex PCR; TCRdb lists only in-frame clones, some missing. This repertoire shows around 85,000 clones, 70% to 75% found once; its top ten account for 4.2%. The sample consisted of PBMCs. The receptors derive from a man between 60 and 75 years old in good health and CMV-seronegative.

The J gene is TRBJ2-3, the V gene TRBV6-6; D possibly corresponds to TRBD1 (6 bases). This CDR3 spans 14 amino acids. CDR1 and CDR2 from the germline V gene are MNHNY and SVGAGI (reference sequence). V shed 5 bases and J shed 2 bases, with 11 bases lying between them. The CDR3 sequence is CASSTNRATDTQYF. The CDR3 bases are TGTGCCAGCAGTACAAACAGGGCCACAGATACGCAGTATTTT.

This sequence joins TRBV5-4 and TRBJ1-2, with 11 positions matching TRBD1. Trimming at V came to 4 bases and at J to 8 bases, leaving 4 bases not matched to a gene. Germline loops: CDR1 SGHNT, CDR2 YYREEE (reference sequence). CDR3 size: 13 residues. This CDR3 reads CASSLDRGRGYTF. DNA of the CDR3: TGTGCCAGCAGCCTGGACAGGGGGCGAGGCTACACCTTC.

This clone was seen a few times. The chain recombines TRBV6-1 with TRBJ1-5; TRBD1 might be the D (5 bases). CDR3 length: 15 residues. Germline-derived CDR1 and CDR2 are MNHNS and SASEGT. The ends were cut back, 1 base at V and 3 bases at J, with 10 bases in the middle. The CDR3 loop is CASSEGAGHNQPQHF. The CDR3 DNA reads TGTGCCAGCAGTGAAGGCGCAGGGCACAATCAGCCCCAGCATTTT.

The J gene is TRBJ2-5, the V gene TRBV27; 11 nucleotides align to TRBD2. V trimming: 6 bases; J trimming: 2 bases; junction bases outside the gene matches: 8. The CDR3 is 16 residues long. Germline loops: CDR1 MNHEY, CDR2 SMNVEV (reference sequence). CDR3 in DNA: TGTGCCAGCAGCAACCCTGGGACTAGCGGACAAGAGACCCAGTACTTC. Its protein product is CASSNPGTSGQETQYF.

This sequence joins TRBV6-1 and TRBJ1-6; no clear D gene. This CDR3 is built from 11 residues. CDR1 MNHNS and CDR2 SASEGT come from the germline V gene. Between the trimmed V and J ends, which lost 2 bases and 14 bases, there was a span of 7 bases. In nucleotides, the CDR3 is TGTGCCAGCAGTGAACTAGAAACCCTCCACTTT. Translation: CASSELETLHF.

V and J are TRBV7-8 and TRBJ2-1; 8 nucleotides agree with TRBD1. The CDR3 extends over 14 amino acids. The V gene end was trimmed by 4 bases and the J gene end by 6 bases; junction bases not matched to a gene: 5. Germline CDR1 is SGHVS and CDR2 is FQNEAQ. Here the CDR3 reads CASSSGQVVNEQFF. DNA for the CDR3: TGTGCCAGCAGCTCGGGACAGGTCGTCAATGAGCAGTTCTTC.

This clone was seen only once. In DNA form, the CDR3 reads TGTGCCAGCAGCAGCGGTCCTAGCGGGGGAGTGGGAGAGACCCAGTACTTC. Encoded protein: CASSSGPSGGVGETQYF. The J gene is TRBJ2-5, the V gene TRBV11-3; 10 bases agree with TRBD2. V shed 5 bases and J 4 bases; nucleotides not matched to a gene: 13. From germline, CDR1 is SGHNT and CDR2 YENEEA. The CDR3 spans 17 residues.

This chain uses TRBV6-4 with TRBJ1-1; D may be TRBD1 (6 bases). Deletions cut 6 bases from V and 5 bases from J, with 16 bases between. Germline V lookup: CDR1 MRHNA, CDR2 SNTAGT. This CDR3 contains 14 residues. CDR3 sequence (DNA): TGTGCCAGCAGCCCTACCCGGGGGGCGACTGAAGCTTTCTTT. Translated: CASSPTRGATEAFF.

This chain links TRBV14 with TRBJ2-2; TRBD1 aligns across 7 bases. The junction had 5 bases not matched to a gene; V was cut back by 4 bases and J by 0 bases. This CDR3 is 16 amino acids long. Germline loops: CDR1 SGHDN, CDR2 FVKESK. The CDR3: CASSLTGVTNTGELFF. Written as DNA, the CDR3 is TGTGCCAGCAGCCTTACAGGGGTAACGAACACCGGGGAGCTGTTTTTT.

The gene calls are TRBV19 and TRBJ1-5, with 12 nucleotides matching TRBD1. The J segment lost 6 bases and the V segment lost 5 bases, leaving 8 bases of the junction unmatched. The CDR3 length is 16 residues. Looked up from germline, CDR1 is LNHDA and CDR2 is SQIVND (reference sequence). Written as DNA, the CDR3 is TGTGCCAGTAGTCTATCCGGGACAGGGGGCCCTCAGCCCCAGCATTTT. Translated, it gives CASSLSGTGGPQPQHF.

The chain employs TRBV9 and TRBJ2-5, with D possibly matching TRBD2 (6 bases). Germline CDR1 SGDLS, CDR2 YYNGEE. V was cut by 4 bases and J by 5 bases, with 21 bases left in between. There are 16 residues in the CDR3. The CDR3 DNA reads as TGTGCCAGCAGCCAAGAGGGTCAGCGGGCCTGGGAGACCCAGTACTTC. It is translated as CASSQEGQRAWETQYF.

The chain couples TRBV19 to TRBJ2-3, with 13 bases identical to TRBD2. Trimming at V came to 2 bases and at J to 1 base, leaving 3 bases not matched to a gene. The CDR3 sequence is 17 residues long. Germline CDR1 LNHDA, CDR2 SQIVND (reference sequence). CDR3 nucleotides: TGTGCCAGTAGTATATCAACTAGCGGGGGGGGCACAGATACGCAGTATTTT. It codes for CASSISTSGGGTDTQYF.

This clone showed up just once. J is TRBJ2-1 and V is TRBV30; 10 positions agree with TRBD1. The CDR3 contains 15 residues. Germline V CDR1 and CDR2: GTSNPN, SVGIG (reference sequence). With 0 bases clipped from V and 7 bases from J, the junction kept 6 bases outside the gene matches. CDR3 amino acids: CAWSVGQGRKNEQFF. CDR3 bases: TGTGCCTGGAGTGTGGGACAGGGGAGGAAGAATGAGCAGTTCTTC.

This clone has ten or more counts. This chain joins TRBV4-1 and TRBJ2-7; 7 bases fit TRBD2. The junction had 10 bases not matched to a gene; V was cut back by 5 bases and J by 0 bases. This CDR3 has 16 residues. Germline CDR1 and CDR2: MGHRA and YSYEKL. The CDR3 loop is CASSVRGGGDSYEQYF. As DNA, the CDR3 is TGCGCCAGCAGCGTTCGGGGTGGGGGGGACTCCTACGAGCAGTACTTC.

This chain connects TRBV19 to TRBJ2-7; 7 bases agree with TRBD1. Losses at the gene ends were 11 bases for V and 7 bases for J; bases not matched to a gene: 8. The germline gives CDR1 LNHDA, CDR2 SQIVND (reference sequence). The CDR3 totals 11 residues. CDR3 in DNA: TGTGCCTGGGGACAGCCGGGGGAGCAGTACTTC. It specifies CAWGQPGEQYF.

A remark on this clone: Sequence at one end of the junction differs from germline and may be a read error. The genes are TRBV19 and TRBJ2-5, with D perhaps matching TRBD1 or TRBD2 (6 bases each). The germline CDR1 and CDR2 sequences are LNHDA and SQIVND (reference sequence). This CDR3 has 15 residues. CDR3 sequence: CASSIGGLPAPTQYF. The CDR3 DNA reads as TGTGCCAGTAGCATAGGGGGACTCCCAGCGCCGACCCAGTACTTC.

The chain combines TRBV2 with TRBJ1-2; perhaps TRBD1 as D (6 bases). This CDR3 spans 13 amino acids. Germline V gene lookup returns CDR1 SNHLY and CDR2 FYNNEI. V lost 8 bases and J 6 bases, leaving 16 bases between the germline ends. The DNA of the CDR3 is TGTGCCAGCGGACAGCGGGGGCGGGATGGCTACACCTTC. It translates to CASGQRGRDGYTF.

The V and J genes are TRBV19 and TRBJ2-3, with D tentatively TRBD1 (5 bases). Trimming took 3 bases from V and 0 from J, leaving 7 bases between them. Germline assignment: CDR1 LNHDA and CDR2 SQIVND (reference sequence). CDR3 length equals 14 residues. The CDR3 nucleotides are TGTGCCAGTAGTATGTGGGGCAGCACAGATACGCAGTATTTT. Protein: CASSMWGSTDTQYF.

The chain is built from TRBV6-1 and TRBJ1-2, with TRBD1 as a possible D gene (6 bases). The CDR3 covers 15 residues. Trimming stripped 5 bases from V and 4 bases from J, with 17 bases between. Looked up from germline, CDR1 is MNHNS and CDR2 is SASEGT. The DNA of the CDR3 is TGTGCCAGCAGTCCTGGATGGGGGCCGCTCTATGGCTACACCTTC. This sequence encodes CASSPGWGPLYGYTF.

This chain uses TRBV28 with TRBJ2-7, with 10 bases that match TRBD1. This CDR3 spans 16 amino acids. Unmatched junction bases numbered 9, after V lost 5 bases and J lost 2 bases. Germline lookup yields CDR1 MDHEN and CDR2 SYDVKM. The CDR3 coding sequence is TGTGCCAGCAGTCGACCGGGACAGGGGATTACCTACGAGCAGTACTTC. Translation: CASSRPGQGITYEQYF.

A remark on this clone: The sample holds other DNA sequences that translate to the same CDR3. J is TRBJ1-2 and V is TRBV19; D gene uncertain. CDR1 is LNHDA, CDR2 SQIVND, per germline (reference sequence). The CDR3 extends over 12 amino acids. Trimming pared 3 bases from V and 4 bases from J, leaving 6 bases between. The CDR3 DNA sequence: TGTGCCAGTAGTATCCCCAGCTATGGCTACACCTTC. As protein: CASSIPSYGYTF. The variable domain in full, completed from reference TRBV19 and TRBJ1-2, reads DGGITQSPKYLFRKEGQNVTLSCEQNLNHDAMYWYRQDPGQGLRLIYYSQIVNDFQKGDIAEGYSVSREKKESFPLTVTSAQKNPTAFYLCASSIPSYGYTFGSGTRLTVV.

The chain has TRBV7-3 and TRBJ1-6; D call uncertain. The V and J ends lost 0 bases and 0 bases respectively, with 6 bases between them. Per germline, CDR1 SGHTA and CDR2 FQGTGA. The CDR3 is 16 residues long. CDR3 protein: CASSLTGSSYNSPLHF. The DNA of the CDR3 is TGTGCCAGCAGCTTAACAGGGAGCTCCTATAATTCACCCCTCCACTTT.

The CDR3, as DNA: TGTGCCAGCAGCTTAGTAGCGGGGACAGGGAAATCTAACGGCTACACCTTC. Protein product: CASSLVAGTGKSNGYTF. The rearrangement uses TRBV7-9 and TRBJ1-2; 9 bases fit TRBD1. The CDR3 has 17 amino acids. Germline V gene lookup returns CDR1 SEHNR and CDR2 FQNEAQ (reference sequence). Losses at the gene ends were 1 base for V and 8 bases for J; bases not matched to a gene: 14. The full variable domain, with the rest looked up from reference TRBV7-9 and TRBJ1-2, is DTGVSQNPRHKITKRGQNVTFRCDPISEHNRLYWYRQTLGQGPEFLTYFQNEAQLEKSRLLSDRFSAERPKGSFSTLEIQRTEQGDSAMYLCASSLVAGTGKSNGYTFGSGTRLTVV.

This chain links TRBV15 with TRBJ1-5, with D unresolved. Trimming took off 0 bases at V and 3 bases at J, with 9 bases between the two ends. The CDR3 totals 15 residues. Per the germline V gene, CDR1 is LNHNV and CDR2 is YYDKDF (reference sequence). The CDR3 DNA follows: TGTGCCACCAGCAGAGATCGAGGGAACAATCAGCCCCAGCATTTT. Translation gives CATSRDRGNNQPQHF.

This clone was observed a single time. This sequence joins TRBV4-1 and TRBJ2-1; 7 positions match TRBD2. CDR3 length: 14 amino acids. With 3 bases clipped from V and 4 bases from J, the junction kept 3 bases outside the gene matches. Germline values: CDR1 MGHRA, CDR2 YSYEKL. As DNA, the CDR3 is TGCGCCAGCAGCCATGGCGGGGGTTACAATGAGCAGTTCTTC. This encodes CASSHGGGYNEQFF.

The chain uses TRBV2 and TRBJ1-2, with a tentative D call TRBD1 (6 bases). CDR3 length: 16 amino acids. V gave up 2 bases and J gave up 4 bases, with 17 bases separating them. CDR1 SNHLY and CDR2 FYNNEI come from the germline V gene. The CDR3 DNA follows: TGTGCCAGCAGTGAATACTACGACAGGTCCTTCTATGGCTACACCTTC. Its translation: CASSEYYDRSFYGYTF.

The rearrangement links TRBV14 to TRBJ2-3; 12 bases match TRBD2. The CDR3 runs to 17 residues. J was trimmed by 0 bases and V by 2 bases; bases with no gene match: 3. CDR1 and CDR2 from the germline V gene are SGHDN and FVKESK. CDR3 bases: TGTGCCAGCAGCCAACCGACTAGCGGGGGTAGCACAGATACGCAGTATTTT. It yields the protein CASSQPTSGGSTDTQYF.

The chain recombines TRBV5-1 with TRBJ2-1, with TRBD1 matching 7 bases. The CDR3 spans 17 residues. V lost 3 bases to trimming and J lost 7 bases; unmatched junction nucleotides: 16. The V gene's germline CDR1 is SGHRS and CDR2 YFSETQ. The CDR3 region is CASSSSVIEGAENEQFF. The CDR3 DNA follows: TGCGCCAGCAGCTCTAGTGTAATCGAGGGGGCAGAGAATGAGCAGTTCTTC.

The CDR3 loop is CASSSPRQGAFTEAFF. CDR3 bases: TGTGCCAGCAGTTCCCCCCGACAGGGGGCGTTTACTGAAGCTTTCTTT. This rearrangement joins TRBV6-5 to TRBJ1-1; 10 positions agree with TRBD1. From germline, CDR1 is MNHEY and CDR2 SVGAGI. V was clipped by 4 bases and J by 5 bases; unmatched bases: 10. The CDR3 totals 16 residues.

The J gene is TRBJ2-4, the V gene TRBV6-1; a weak D match, TRBD2 (6 bases). Germline V gives CDR1 MNHNS, CDR2 SASEGT. The CDR3 runs 13 residues. Trimming took 8 bases from V and 8 from J, leaving 16 bases between them. CDR3 in amino acids: CASDRQTGDIQYF. CDR3 nucleotide sequence: TGTGCCAGCGACCGACAAACGGGGGACATTCAGTACTTC.

The chain is built from TRBV18 and TRBJ1-1; D is possibly TRBD1 (5 bases). Per germline, CDR1 KGHSH and CDR2 LQKENI. V was cut by 4 bases and J by 0 bases, with 6 bases left in between. The CDR3 loop spans 13 amino acids. CDR3 residues: CASSRGMNTEAFF. CDR3 DNA sequence: TGTGCCAGCTCACGGGGCATGAACACTGAAGCTTTCTTT. The complete variable domain, with remaining parts taken from reference TRBV18 and TRBJ1-1, reads NAGVMQNPRHLVRRRGQEARLRCSPMKGHSHVYWYRQLPEEGLKFMVYLQKENIIDESGMPKERFSAEFPKEGPSILRIQQVVRGDSAAYFCASSRGMNTEAFFGQGTRLTVV.

This clone was observed a handful of times. The gene calls are TRBV5-1 and TRBJ2-3, with D maybe TRBD2 (6 bases). CDR1 is SGHRS, CDR2 YFSETQ, per germline. CDR3 length: 13 amino acids. Trimming removed 4 bases at V and 5 bases at J, with 11 bases between. The CDR3 sequence is CASSRGLGDTQYF. The CDR3 nucleotides read TGCGCCAGCAGCAGGGGACTTGGAGATACGCAGTATTTT.